The 30 T cell receptor beta chains reported below all come from one sample, sequenced in a study of T-cell memory formation after mild COVID-19. TCRdb ran MiXCR on the 5' RACE reads and lists one entry per CDR3 protein. In the table there are 380,000 or so distinct CDR3 sequences, roughly 13% of which are singletons. The source material was PBMCs or a T cell subset sorted from them (not recorded which). The origin of the receptors is a man younger than 30 who had mild COVID-19 (a few samples of this study predate the infection). Cell type and time point are not known.

This clonotype was seen a few times. The CDR3 coding sequence is TGTGCCAGCACCTTAGGGGCCCTTACCTTTGAGACCCAGTACTTC. It is translated as CASTLGALTFETQYF. The genes are TRBV12-3 or TRBV12-4 and TRBJ2-5; the D gene is possibly TRBD1 (5 bases). The CDR3 loop spans 15 amino acids. V lost 7 bases to trimming and J lost 5 bases, with 20 bases between them.

The chain joins TRBV7-8 to TRBJ2-7, with a weak D call TRBD2 (6 bases). The CDR3 extends over 14 amino acids. Germline values: CDR1 SGHVS, CDR2 FQNEAQ. V gave up 5 bases and J gave up 2 bases, with 13 bases separating them. The CDR3 reads CASSNSGGTYEQYF. The CDR3 DNA is TGTGCCAGCAGCAATAGCGGCGGCACCTACGAGCAGTACTTC.

This clonotype was detected a few times. This chain joins TRBV20-1 and TRBJ2-1, with 8 bases lining up with TRBD1. Germline V gives CDR1 DFQATT, CDR2 SNEGSKA (reference sequence). J was trimmed by 7 bases and V by 5 bases; bases with no gene match: 10. CDR3 size: 14 residues. CDR3 nucleotide sequence: TGCAGTGCTGAAGGACAGGGAGTCTTTAATGAGCAGTTCTTC. Translation gives CSAEGQGVFNEQFF.

This rearrangement joins TRBV2 to TRBJ1-1, with D unclear. The germline gives CDR1 SNHLY, CDR2 FYNNEI. V was cut by 6 bases and J by 6 bases, with 2 bases left in between. The CDR3 runs to 9 residues. CDR3 sequence: CASSSEAFF. CDR3 nucleotides: TGTGCCAGCAGCTCTGAAGCTTTCTTT.

The chain uses TRBV7-2 and TRBJ2-2, with 7 positions matching TRBD2. The ends lost 5 bases at V and 0 bases at J; junction bases unmatched: 6. The CDR3 consists of 16 residues. Germline V gene data show CDR1 as SGHTA and CDR2 as FQGNSA. The CDR3 bases are TGTGCCAGCAGCCCAGCTAGCGGCTCGAACACCGGGGAGCTGTTTTTT. It translates to CASSPASGSNTGELFF.

The chain uses TRBV7-2 and TRBJ2-2; TRBD2 might be the D (5 bases). The CDR3 totals 14 residues. Germline loops: CDR1 SGHTA, CDR2 FQGNSA. Trimming pared 1 base from V and 6 bases from J, leaving 9 bases between. The chain's CDR3 is CASSLVGVSGELFF. DNA of the CDR3: TGTGCCAGCAGCTTAGTCGGGGTCTCCGGGGAGCTGTTTTTT.

This clonotype was seen ten or more times. The chain carries TRBV7-8 and TRBJ1-3, with D tentatively TRBD1 (6 bases). CDR3 length: 14 amino acids. V lost 2 bases and J lost 1, with 6 bases in between. In germline, CDR1 is SGHVS, CDR2 FQNEAQ. CDR3 DNA sequence: TGTGCCAGCAGCTTAAGGGGGTCTGGAAACACCATATATTTT. It translates to CASSLRGSGNTIYF.

The chain employs TRBV6-2 or TRBV6-3 and TRBJ2-3; possibly TRBD2 for D (6 bases). The CDR3 sequence is 14 residues long. Germline lookup yields CDR1 MNHEY and CDR2 SVGEGT. V lost 8 bases and J 8 bases, leaving 20 bases between the germline ends. This chain's CDR3 is CASHSGLLRGTQYF. CDR3 coding DNA: TGTGCCAGCCACTCCGGACTACTTAGGGGTACGCAGTATTTT.

The rearrangement links TRBV20-1 to TRBJ2-5, with 8 bases lining up with TRBD1. The CDR3 has 13 amino acids. Trimming removed 5 bases from V and 5 bases from J; junction bases left unmatched: 7. Germline CDR1 and CDR2: DFQATT and SNEGSKA (reference sequence). The CDR3: CSASPGGRETQYF. CDR3 nucleotide sequence: TGCAGTGCTTCGCCAGGGGGCCGGGAGACCCAGTACTTC.

This clonotype was observed a handful of times. CDR3 nucleotide sequence: TGTGCCAGCAGCTTATTTGACAGCTCCTACGAGCAGTACGTC. This translates into CASSLFDSSYEQYV. The chain has TRBV7-9 and TRBJ2-7, with D perhaps matching TRBD1 (5 bases). There are 14 residues in the CDR3. The V and J ends lost 2 bases and 0 bases respectively, with 8 bases between them. CDR1 SEHNR and CDR2 FQNEAQ come from the germline V gene (reference sequence).

This clonotype was seen a handful of times. The chain joins TRBV14 to TRBJ2-7; D unclear. This CDR3 has 14 residues. The V end lost 1 base, the J end lost 13 bases, and 20 bases lay between the germline ends. Germline assignment: CDR1 SGHDN and CDR2 FVKESK. The CDR3 region is CASSQAGSNSRPYF. The CDR3 DNA is TGTGCCAGCAGCCAAGCTGGAAGCAACTCCCGCCCCTACTTC.

In its sample, this clonotype was seen many times. The chain uses TRBV7-2 and TRBJ2-1; unclear D gene. The CDR3 extends over 12 amino acids. The V end was cut by 3 bases, the J end by 7 bases, with 7 bases between. Germline V CDR1 and CDR2: SGHTA, FQGNSA. The CDR3 loop reads CASSLLSNEQFF. The CDR3 coding sequence is TGTGCCAGCAGCTTGTTAAGTAATGAGCAGTTCTTC. The full variable domain, its missing parts supplied by reference TRBV7-2 and TRBJ2-1, is GAGVSQSPSNKVTEKGKDVELRCDPISGHTALYWYRQSLGQGLEFLIYFQGNSAPDKSGLPSDRFSAERTGGSVSTLTIQRTQQEDSAVYLCASSLLSNEQFFGPGTRLTVL.

The chain has TRBV28 and TRBJ1-2, with 8 nucleotides matching TRBD1. Trimming cost V 6 bases and J 6 bases; bases outside gene matches: 9. Germline V gene lookup returns CDR1 MDHEN and CDR2 SYDVKM. This CDR3 has 14 amino acids. The CDR3 loop reads CASSPHSTGDGYTF. The CDR3 DNA sequence: TGTGCCAGCAGCCCTCACTCGACAGGGGATGGCTACACCTTC.

The rearrangement joins TRBV7-2 to TRBJ2-5, with D perhaps TRBD1 or TRBD2 (5 bases each). From germline, CDR1 is SGHTA and CDR2 FQGNSA. Deletions cut 4 bases from V and 5 bases from J, with 14 bases between. The CDR3 is 14 residues long. The CDR3 protein is CASSSEVGAETQYF. CDR3 nucleotides: TGTGCCAGCAGCTCGGAAGTCGGGGCCGAGACCCAGTACTTC.

The V gene is TRBV20-1, the J gene TRBJ1-6; 10 bases are shared with TRBD1. Germline V gives CDR1 DFQATT, CDR2 SNEGSKA (reference sequence). The CDR3 has 20 amino acids. J lost 0 bases, V lost 5 bases, and 16 bases had no gene match. The CDR3 reads CSAGPRDRGQRRSYNSPLHF. The CDR3 DNA reads as TGCAGTGCTGGACCCCGGGACAGGGGCCAACGACGCTCCTATAATTCACCCCTCCACTTT.

This chain links TRBV9 with TRBJ1-5; perhaps TRBD1 as D (5 bases). CDR3 length: 15 amino acids. CDR1 and CDR2 (germline): SGDLS, YYNGEE. V was trimmed by 2 bases and J by 3 bases, leaving 12 bases between them. The chain's CDR3 is CASSVDGANNQPQHF. CDR3 DNA sequence: TGTGCCAGCAGCGTCGACGGGGCCAACAATCAGCCCCAGCATTTT.

This clonotype was counted between two and nine times. This chain connects TRBV24-1 to TRBJ2-2; 8 bases fit TRBD1. Germline V gene data show CDR1 as KGHDR and CDR2 as SFDVKD. V shed 4 bases and J 4 bases; nucleotides not matched to a gene: 13. The CDR3 extends over 18 amino acids. The CDR3 DNA is TGTGCCACCAGTGAAAAGGCCAGGGGGCAGGGGACCACCGGGGAGCTGTTTTTT. Translation gives CATSEKARGQGTTGELFF.

This clonotype was counted only a few times. The chain joins TRBV6-2 or TRBV6-3 to TRBJ2-5; D is possibly TRBD2 (6 bases). Trimming removed 0 bases from V and 5 bases from J, with 16 bases in between. Germline values: CDR1 MNHEY, CDR2 SVGEGT. CDR3 length equals 16 residues. The CDR3 bases are TGTGCCAGCAGTTACTCTCGGCGGCAACGGGAGGAGACCCAGTACTTC. Translated: CASSYSRRQREETQYF.

This rearrangement joins TRBV7-9 to TRBJ1-4; 9 nucleotides agree with TRBD1. The V gene end was trimmed by 4 bases and the J gene end by 8 bases; junction bases not matched to a gene: 5. This CDR3 comprises 14 residues. CDR1 and CDR2 from the germline V gene are SEHNR and FQNEAQ (reference sequence). CDR3 residues: CASSSGDRDEKLFF. In nucleotides, the CDR3 is TGTGCCAGCAGCTCAGGGGACAGGGACGAAAAACTGTTTTTT.

This chain links TRBV23-1 with TRBJ2-2, with no clear D. TRBV23-1 is identified as an open reading frame with a role that is uncertain. The length of the CDR3 is 14 residues. The V end lost 2 bases, the J end lost 2 bases, and 6 bases lay between the germline ends. The CDR3 nucleotides read TGCGCCAGCAGTCAACAGAAAAACACCGGGGAGCTGTTTTTT. This encodes CASSQQKNTGELFF.

The chain couples TRBV15 to TRBJ2-2; no reliable D call. With 8 bases removed from V and 4 bases from J, the gap between germline ends came to 23 bases. The CDR3 contains 17 residues. CDR1 is LNHNV, CDR2 YYDKDF, per germline (reference sequence). The CDR3: CATAHATFGGFTGELFF. Here the CDR3 DNA reads TGTGCCACCGCTCATGCGACGTTCGGCGGATTCACCGGGGAGCTGTTTTTT. Based on the CDR3 plus reference TRBV15 and TRBJ2-2, the full variable domain is DAMVIQNPRYQVTQFGKPVTLSCSQTLNHNVMYWYQQKSSQAPKLLFHYYDKDFNNEADTPDNFQSRRPNTSFCFLDIRSPGLGDTAMYLCATAHATFGGFTGELFFGEGSRLTVL.

This clonotype was detected many times. The V call is TRBV21-1, the J call TRBJ2-1; the table calls TRBD1, which could not be checked here. TRBV21-1 is a documented pseudogene. The CDR3 is 13 residues long. CDR3: CASSIAGGNEQFF. The CDR3 coding sequence is TGTGCCAGCAGCATAGCAGGGGGGAATGAGCAGTTCTTC.

This clonotype was counted ten times or more. The chain is built from TRBV5-6 and TRBJ2-3; D might be TRBD2 (6 bases). The length of the CDR3 is 15 residues. V gave up 0 bases and J gave up 6 bases, with 14 bases separating them. Germline CDR1 SGHDT, CDR2 YYEEEE. CDR3 protein: CASSLGSGRWDTQYF. The CDR3 nucleotides are TGTGCCAGCAGCTTGGGGTCAGGGAGGTGGGATACGCAGTATTTT.

This clonotype occurred a few times. CDR3 protein: CASSQVYREQYF. The CDR3 DNA is TGTGCCAGCAGCCAAGTTTATCGGGAGCAGTACTTC. The chain has TRBV3-2 and TRBJ2-7. TRBV3-2 is a recognized pseudogene. The CDR3 is 12 amino acids.

This clonotype was counted a few times. V gene TRBV5-1 combines with J gene TRBJ2-7; 11 bases line up with TRBD1. The V gene's germline CDR1 is SGHRS and CDR2 YFSETQ. The CDR3 loop spans 15 amino acids. V was clipped by 4 bases and J by 5 bases; unmatched bases: 8. This chain's CDR3 is CASSPNPDRGHEQYV. CDR3 DNA sequence: TGCGCCAGCAGCCCCAACCCGGACAGGGGGCACGAGCAGTACGTC.

The chain has TRBV7-9 and TRBJ2-2; D call uncertain. V dropped 5 bases and J dropped 6 bases, with 13 bases sitting between them. Germline values: CDR1 SEHNR, CDR2 FQNEAQ (reference sequence). The length of the CDR3 is 14 residues. The CDR3 coding sequence is TGTGCCAGCAGCCCAGTAACCAAGTCCGGGGAGCTGTTTTTT. Translation: CASSPVTKSGELFF.

This clonotype was counted between two and nine times. The chain recombines TRBV12-3 or TRBV12-4 with TRBJ1-1; maybe TRBD1 (5 bases). V lost 6 bases and J 1 base, leaving 15 bases between the germline ends. The CDR3 is 15 amino acids. The CDR3 region is CASRPFGGGNTEAFF. CDR3 DNA sequence: TGTGCCAGCAGACCATTCGGGGGGGGGAACACTGAAGCTTTCTTT.

This clonotype was detected many times. V gene TRBV4-1 combines with J gene TRBJ1-6, with no clear D. V was trimmed by 4 bases and J by 10 bases, leaving 14 bases between them. CDR3 size: 14 residues. Germline CDR1 is MGHRA and CDR2 is YSYEKL. The CDR3 protein is CASSLGTGRSPLHF. The DNA for the CDR3 is TGCGCCAGCAGCCTCGGAACCGGCCGCTCACCCCTCCACTTT.

The chain is built from TRBV7-9 and TRBJ1-1; perhaps TRBD1 as D (5 bases). The germline V gene encodes CDR1 SEHNR and CDR2 FQNEAQ (reference sequence). The length of the CDR3 is 12 residues. V lost 3 bases to trimming and J lost 8 bases, with 10 bases between them. The chain's CDR3 is CASSLTAQEAFF. CDR3 bases: TGTGCCAGCAGCTTGACAGCACAAGAAGCTTTCTTT.

This sequence joins TRBV6-5 and TRBJ1-5, with D maybe TRBD1 (6 bases). CDR3 length: 16 amino acids. The germline V gene encodes CDR1 MNHEY and CDR2 SVGAGI. V lost 2 bases and J lost 1, with 12 bases in between. The CDR3 sequence is CASSYAGAGSNQPQHF. In DNA form, the CDR3 reads TGTGCCAGCAGTTACGCAGGGGCGGGAAGCAATCAGCCCCAGCATTTT.